This T cell receptor (beta chain) was identified in a study of beta chain features in type 1 diabetes. At the level of the study: All samples combined gave 90 million to 130 million sorted cells for examination. General study results and limits: There was no resolution here of whether HLA type influences TCRB rearrangement. A possible short-template PCR bias applies equally to patients and controls.

Sort purity for all populations was recorded as exceeding 98%. Comments on this clone: Its antigen is still unknown.

The CDR3 covers 19 residues. CDR1 and CDR2 (germline): LGHNA, YNFKEQ. V shed 0 bases and J shed 13 bases, with 30 bases lying between them. Expressed TCRB transcripts were sequenced because the isolated RNA had all been reverse transcribed beforehand. The data were produced by immunoSEQ multiplex PCR, yet TCRdb's version contains in-frame clones alone and is incomplete. The sample includes 130,000 or so clones, roughly 9.7% of them seen just once. This clonotype originated in a woman aged 40 to 55 in good health. Sample: central memory CD4+ T cells from blood. This rearrangement joins TRBV4-2 to TRBJ1-4; D may be TRBD1 (6 bases). The CDR3 sequence: CASSQEGSPGGLQGPRLFF. DNA for the CDR3: TGTGCCAGCAGCCAAGAGGGGTCCCCTGGAGGTTTACAGGGTCCCAGACTGTTTTTT.